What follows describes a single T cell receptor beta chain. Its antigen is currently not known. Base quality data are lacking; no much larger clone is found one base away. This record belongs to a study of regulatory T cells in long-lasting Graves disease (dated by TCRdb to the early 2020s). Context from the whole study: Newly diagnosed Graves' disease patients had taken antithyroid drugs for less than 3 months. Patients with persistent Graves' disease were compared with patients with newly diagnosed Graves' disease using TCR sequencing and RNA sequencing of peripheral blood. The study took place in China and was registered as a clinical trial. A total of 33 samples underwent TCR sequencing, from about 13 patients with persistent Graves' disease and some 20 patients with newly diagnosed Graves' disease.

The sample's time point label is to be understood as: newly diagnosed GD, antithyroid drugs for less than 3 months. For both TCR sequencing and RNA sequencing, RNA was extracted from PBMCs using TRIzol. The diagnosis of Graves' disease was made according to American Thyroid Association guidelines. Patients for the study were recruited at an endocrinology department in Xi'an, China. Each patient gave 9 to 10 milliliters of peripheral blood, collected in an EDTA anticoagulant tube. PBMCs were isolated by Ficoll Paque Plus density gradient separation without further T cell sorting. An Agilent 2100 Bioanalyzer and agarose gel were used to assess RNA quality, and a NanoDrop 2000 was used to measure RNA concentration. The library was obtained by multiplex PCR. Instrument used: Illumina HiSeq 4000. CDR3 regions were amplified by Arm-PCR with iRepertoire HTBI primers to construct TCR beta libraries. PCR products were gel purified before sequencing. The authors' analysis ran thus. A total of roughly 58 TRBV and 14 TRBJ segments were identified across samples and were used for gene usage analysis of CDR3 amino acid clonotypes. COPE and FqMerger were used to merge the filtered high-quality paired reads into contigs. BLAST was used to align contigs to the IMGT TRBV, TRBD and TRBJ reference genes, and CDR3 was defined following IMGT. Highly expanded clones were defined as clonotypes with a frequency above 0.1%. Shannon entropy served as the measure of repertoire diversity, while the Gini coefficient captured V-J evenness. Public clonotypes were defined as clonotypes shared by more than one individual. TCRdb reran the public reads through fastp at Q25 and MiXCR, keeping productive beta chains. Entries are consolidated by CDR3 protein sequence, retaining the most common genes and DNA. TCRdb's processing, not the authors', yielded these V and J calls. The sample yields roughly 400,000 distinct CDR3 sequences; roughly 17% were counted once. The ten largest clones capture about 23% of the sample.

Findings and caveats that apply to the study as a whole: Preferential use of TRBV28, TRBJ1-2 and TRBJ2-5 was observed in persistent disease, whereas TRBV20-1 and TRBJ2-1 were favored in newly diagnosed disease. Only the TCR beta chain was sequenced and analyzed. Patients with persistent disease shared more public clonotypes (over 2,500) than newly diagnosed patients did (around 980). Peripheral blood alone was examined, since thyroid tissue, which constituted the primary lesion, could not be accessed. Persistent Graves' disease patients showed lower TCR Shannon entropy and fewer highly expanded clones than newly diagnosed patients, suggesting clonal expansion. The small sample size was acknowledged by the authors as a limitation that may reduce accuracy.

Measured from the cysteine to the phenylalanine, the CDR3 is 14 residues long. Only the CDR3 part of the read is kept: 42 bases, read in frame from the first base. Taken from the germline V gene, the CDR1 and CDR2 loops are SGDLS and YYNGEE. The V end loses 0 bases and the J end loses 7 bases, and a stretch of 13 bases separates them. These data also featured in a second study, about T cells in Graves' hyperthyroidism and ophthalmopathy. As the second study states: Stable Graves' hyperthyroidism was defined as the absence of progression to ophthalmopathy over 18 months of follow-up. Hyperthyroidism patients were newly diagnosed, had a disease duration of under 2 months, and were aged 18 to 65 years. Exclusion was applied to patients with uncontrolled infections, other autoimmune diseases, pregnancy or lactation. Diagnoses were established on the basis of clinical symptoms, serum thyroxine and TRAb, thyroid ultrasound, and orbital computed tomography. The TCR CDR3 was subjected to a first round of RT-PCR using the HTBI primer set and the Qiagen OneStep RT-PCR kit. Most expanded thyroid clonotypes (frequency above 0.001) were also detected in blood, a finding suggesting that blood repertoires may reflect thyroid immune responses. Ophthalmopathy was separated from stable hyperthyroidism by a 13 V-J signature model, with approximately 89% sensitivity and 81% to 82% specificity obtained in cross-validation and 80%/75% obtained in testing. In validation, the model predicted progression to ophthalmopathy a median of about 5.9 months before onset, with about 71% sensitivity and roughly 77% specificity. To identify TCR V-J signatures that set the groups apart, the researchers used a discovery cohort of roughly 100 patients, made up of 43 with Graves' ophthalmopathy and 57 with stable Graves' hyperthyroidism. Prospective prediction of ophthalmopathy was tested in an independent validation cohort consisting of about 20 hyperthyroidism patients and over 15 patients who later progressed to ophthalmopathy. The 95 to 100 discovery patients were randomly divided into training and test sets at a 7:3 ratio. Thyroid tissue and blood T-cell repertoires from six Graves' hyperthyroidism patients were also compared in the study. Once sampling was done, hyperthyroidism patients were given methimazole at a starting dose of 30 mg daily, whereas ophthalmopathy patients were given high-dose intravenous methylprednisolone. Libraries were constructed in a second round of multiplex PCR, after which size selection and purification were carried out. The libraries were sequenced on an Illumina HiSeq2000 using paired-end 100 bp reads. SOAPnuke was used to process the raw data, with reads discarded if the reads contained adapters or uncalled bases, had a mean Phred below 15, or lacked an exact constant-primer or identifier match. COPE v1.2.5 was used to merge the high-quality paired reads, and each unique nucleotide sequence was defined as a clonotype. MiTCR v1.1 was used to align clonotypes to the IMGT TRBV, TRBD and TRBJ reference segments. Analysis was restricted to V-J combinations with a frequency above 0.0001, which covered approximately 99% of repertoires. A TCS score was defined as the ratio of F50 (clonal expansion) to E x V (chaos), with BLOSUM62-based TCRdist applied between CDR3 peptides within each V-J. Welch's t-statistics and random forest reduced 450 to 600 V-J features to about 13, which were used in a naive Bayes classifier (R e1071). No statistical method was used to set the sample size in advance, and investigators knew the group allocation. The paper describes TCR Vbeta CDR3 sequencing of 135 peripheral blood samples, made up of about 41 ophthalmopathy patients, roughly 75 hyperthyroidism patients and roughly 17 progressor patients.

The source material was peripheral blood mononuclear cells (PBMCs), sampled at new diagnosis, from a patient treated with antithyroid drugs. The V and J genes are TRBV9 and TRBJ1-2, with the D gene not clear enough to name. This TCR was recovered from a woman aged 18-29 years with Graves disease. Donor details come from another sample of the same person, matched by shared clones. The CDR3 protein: CASSVGPSPLGYTF. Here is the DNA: TGTGCCAGCAGCGTAGGTCCAAGCCCGCTTGGCTACACCTTC.